This TCR beta chain comes out of a study of cytomegalovirus exposure and HLA in healthy donors. Researchers ran the PCR with 60 Vbeta and 13 Jbeta primers. Only in-frame clones appear in the TCRdb table, and some are missing; sequencing was by immunoSEQ multiplex PCR. The table has 95,000 to 110,000 clones, 78% seen once. General observations from the study: Later work found most CMV-associated TCR beta chains apparently HLA-restricted.

This clone is a singleton in its sample. Antigen specificity is unknown. The sequenced material came from PBMCs. The clonotype comes from a woman in her thirties or forties in good health and CMV-seronegative.

Here the CDR3 reads CASSNSYGGAGSPLHF. The CDR3 DNA sequence: TGTGCCAGCAGCAATAGCTATGGGGGCGCGGGTTCACCCCTCCACTTT. The chain uses TRBV5-8 and TRBJ1-6, with TRBD1 as a possible D gene (6 bases). This CDR3 has 16 amino acids. V lost 4 bases and J 9 bases, leaving 20 bases between the germline ends. The germline CDR1 and CDR2 sequences are SGHTS and YDEGEE.